Detailed here is one TCR beta chain. The target antigen is unknown. Here immunoSEQ multiplex PCR was the method, and the copy in TCRdb shows in-frame clones only, minus some. This table holds about 66,000 clones, roughly 89% found once. The V gene's germline CDR1 is SEHNR and CDR2 FQNEAQ (reference sequence). V was cut by 0 bases and J by 8 bases, with 10 bases left in between. This CDR3 spans 13 amino acids. This record belongs to a study of OX40 agonist ivuxolimab in advanced cancers. Study-level findings and limits: At 0.1 to 3.0 mg/kg and by week 6, clonal expansion occurred in CD4+ and CD8+ blood T cells.

The specimen was CD4+ or CD8+ T cells sorted from blood, collected in a trial of the OX40 agonist ivuxolimab. The chain employs TRBV7-9 and TRBJ1-2, with no clear D. This TCR derives from an adult with an advanced solid tumor such as melanoma, head and neck, liver or kidney cancer. The CDR3 nucleotides are TGTGCCAGCAGCTTAGCCGAAGGTCGCGGCTACACCTTC. This sequence encodes CASSLAEGRGYTF.